The 21 T cell receptor beta chains below come from one sample, sequenced in a study of regulatory T cells in long-lasting Graves disease. This sample's time point: newly diagnosed GD, antithyroid drugs for less than 3 months. Generation of the TCR library employed RNA extracted from PBMCs. Library construction for TCR beta used iRepertoire HTBI primers and Arm-PCR of CDR3 regions. TCRdb ran MiXCR on the multiplex PCR reads and lists one entry per CDR3 protein. This table holds 600,000 to 650,000 distinct CDR3 sequences, roughly 15% found once. The sample also formed part of further work on T cells in Graves' hyperthyroidism and ophthalmopathy.

Source: peripheral blood mononuclear cells (PBMCs), taken at new diagnosis, from a patient treated with antithyroid drugs. These receptors were obtained from a woman aged 25 to 39 with Graves disease.

This CDR3 reads CASSVEGGRSPLHF. In DNA form, the CDR3 reads TGTGCCAGCAGCGTAGAGGGGGGGCGTTCACCCCTCCACTTT. The V and J genes are TRBV9 and TRBJ1-6, with D possibly matching TRBD1 (6 bases). Trimming shortened V by 0 bases and J by 9 bases, and 10 bases separated the two germline ends. Germline CDR1 is SGDLS and CDR2 is YYNGEE. This CDR3 has 14 amino acids.

The chain carries TRBV3-1 and TRBJ1-4; TRBD1 matches at 12 bases. CDR1 LGHDT and CDR2 YNNKEL come from the germline V gene (reference sequence). V was pared by 5 bases and J by 8 bases, with 3 bases of the junction left unmatched. This CDR3 contains 14 residues. For the CDR3, the DNA is TGTGCCAGCAGCGGGACAGGGGGCCGAGAAAAACTGTTTTTT. It translates to CASSGTGGREKLFF.

This sequence joins TRBV5-5 and TRBJ2-2; possibly TRBD1 or TRBD2 for D (5 bases each). Germline V gene data show CDR1 as SGHKS and CDR2 as YYEKEE (reference sequence). Trimming stripped 2 bases from V and 3 bases from J, with 26 bases between. CDR3 length: 20 residues. CDR3 protein: CASSLLSTYSWGTDTGELFF. CDR3 DNA: TGTGCCAGCAGCTTATTGTCCACCTATTCCTGGGGGACGGACACCGGGGAGCTGTTTTTT.

This clonotype occurred a few times. The CDR3 sequence: CASSLADPSYEQYF. The CDR3 DNA reads as TGTGCCAGCAGCTTAGCGGACCCGAGCTACGAGCAGTACTTC. The chain employs TRBV11-1 and TRBJ2-7; D is uncertain. Trimming took 0 bases from V and 3 from J, leaving 9 bases between them. This CDR3 is built from 14 residues. The germline gives CDR1 SGHAT, CDR2 FQDESV (reference sequence).

This clonotype was observed many times. This rearrangement joins TRBV29-1 to TRBJ1-2; 8 bases align to TRBD1. The CDR3 runs to 11 residues. The V gene end was trimmed by 4 bases and the J gene end by 6 bases; junction bases not matched to a gene: 1. Germline V gene lookup returns CDR1 SQVTM and CDR2 ANQGSEA. CDR3 in amino acids: CSVAGGDGYTF. CDR3 coding DNA: TGCAGCGTTGCAGGGGGCGATGGCTACACCTTC.

This clonotype was seen at least ten times. The chain has TRBV12-3 or TRBV12-4 and TRBJ2-4, with D possibly being TRBD2 (6 bases). The CDR3 covers 15 residues. Trimming took off 3 bases at V and 0 bases at J, with 9 bases between the two ends. CDR3 residues: CASSLGGVAKNIQYF. DNA for the CDR3: TGTGCCAGCAGTTTGGGGGGAGTAGCCAAAAACATTCAGTACTTC.

This clonotype has more than one count but fewer than ten. The chain couples TRBV6-1 to TRBJ2-1; 8 bases are a match to TRBD1. V shed 7 bases, J shed 7 bases, and the junction held 18 bases outside the gene matches. Germline loops: CDR1 MNHNS, CDR2 SASEGT. The CDR3 is 17 amino acids. The CDR3 loop is CASTKRGTGQGRNEQFF. The CDR3 DNA reads TGTGCCAGCACCAAAAGGGGAACAGGACAGGGTCGGAATGAGCAGTTCTTC.

J is TRBJ1-1 and V is TRBV19; D uncertain. The CDR3 is 16 residues long. CDR1 is LNHDA, CDR2 SQIVND, per germline (reference sequence). Between the trimmed V and J ends, which lost 10 bases and 0 bases, there was a span of 21 bases. The CDR3 loop reads CANKVAASRMNTEAFF. As DNA, the CDR3 is TGTGCCAATAAAGTCGCAGCCTCACGAATGAACACTGAAGCTTTCTTT.

The chain recombines TRBV11-1 with TRBJ2-6, with D maybe TRBD1 (6 bases). The V and J ends lost 5 bases and 0 bases respectively, with 20 bases between them. This CDR3 is 19 amino acids long. Germline V gene lookup returns CDR1 SGHAT and CDR2 FQDESV (reference sequence). The CDR3 protein is CASSPTGGAGVSGANVLTF. The CDR3 DNA is TGTGCCAGCAGCCCGACCGGTGGGGCAGGGGTCTCTGGGGCCAACGTCCTGACTTTC.

This clonotype was observed a few times. CDR3 residues: CASSQGTSYEQYF. Here the CDR3 DNA reads TGTGCCAGCAGCCAAGGGACCTCCTACGAGCAGTACTTC. The chain has TRBV14 and TRBJ2-7; D remains ambiguous. The V gene's germline CDR1 is SGHDN and CDR2 FVKESK. This CDR3 comprises 13 residues. V was clipped by 1 base and J by 0 bases, with 4 bases between them.

J is TRBJ2-2 and V is TRBV9; D is perhaps TRBD2 (6 bases). The germline V gene has CDR1 SGDLS and CDR2 YYNGEE. The CDR3 totals 16 residues. Trimming took off 1 base at V and 2 bases at J, with 12 bases between the two ends. Here the CDR3 DNA reads TGTGCCAGCAGCGTATTTGGGGAGGTAAACACCGGGGAGCTGTTTTTT. This gives the protein CASSVFGEVNTGELFF.

In this sample, this clonotype turned up many times. The chain has TRBV2 and TRBJ1-2, with no clear D. With 5 bases removed from V and 7 bases from J, the gap between germline ends came to 8 bases. Germline CDR1 is SNHLY and CDR2 is FYNNEI. The CDR3 sequence is 11 residues long. The CDR3, as DNA: TGTGCCAGCAGTCCCACTAGTGGCTACACCTTC. It encodes CASSPTSGYTF.

This chain joins TRBV30 and TRBJ2-3; 10 bases line up with TRBD1. The CDR3 has 15 residues. The germline V gene encodes CDR1 GTSNPN and CDR2 SVGIG (reference sequence). The junction had 6 bases not matched to a gene; V was cut back by 3 bases and J by 3 bases. The CDR3 here is CAWSTGQGKTDTQYF. The CDR3, as DNA: TGTGCCTGGAGCACGGGACAGGGGAAGACAGATACGCAGTATTTT.

The sample holds a few counts of this clonotype. The rearrangement joins TRBV7-9 to TRBJ1-6; 7 nucleotides align to TRBD1. Germline V gene sequence: CDR1 SEHNR, CDR2 FQNEAQ (reference sequence). After removal of 5 bases from V and 7 bases from J, the junction contained 20 bases not matched to a gene. This CDR3 comprises 19 residues. The CDR3 loop is CASSRLMGSWTGENSPLHF. The CDR3 DNA is TGTGCCAGCAGCCGACTTATGGGGTCATGGACAGGAGAAAATTCACCCCTCCACTTT.

This sequence joins TRBV24-1 and TRBJ1-2; D is undetermined. Deletions cut 5 bases from V and 3 bases from J, with 6 bases between. This CDR3 has 12 residues. In germline, CDR1 is KGHDR, CDR2 SFDVKD. CDR3 DNA sequence: TGTGCCACCAGTGCCCCGGACTATGGCTACACCTTC. This codes for CATSAPDYGYTF.

This clonotype appeared many times. The V gene is TRBV7-8, the J gene TRBJ2-7; TRBD2 aligns across 12 bases. The V gene end was trimmed by 1 base and the J gene end by 7 bases; junction bases not matched to a gene: 8. The CDR3 has 16 amino acids. Germline V gene data show CDR1 as SGHVS and CDR2 as FQNEAQ. The CDR3 DNA reads as TGTGCCAGCAGCTTAGTAGGACTAGCGGGATGGGGAGAGCAGTACTTC. It yields the protein CASSLVGLAGWGEQYF.

This clonotype was recorded at least ten times. The chain has TRBV28 and TRBJ1-1; D ambiguous. The CDR3 is made up of 14 amino acids. The germline V and J ends were trimmed by 4 bases and 4 bases, with 13 bases remaining between them. Germline CDR1 and CDR2: MDHEN and SYDVKM. CDR3 protein: CASSYPGYATEAFF. The CDR3 DNA sequence: TGTGCCAGCAGTTACCCCGGCTATGCCACTGAAGCTTTCTTT. The whole variable domain, filled in from reference TRBV28 and TRBJ1-1, reads DVKVTQSSRYLVKRTGEKVFLECVQDMDHENMFWYRQDPGLGLRLIYFSYDVKMKEKGDIPEGYSVSREKKERFSLILESASTNQTSMYLCASSYPGYATEAFFGQGTRLTVV.

This clonotype was seen repeatedly, ten times or more. V and J are TRBV2 and TRBJ2-4; tentatively, D is TRBD2 (5 bases). Trimming shortened V by 7 bases and J by 2 bases, and 27 bases separated the two germline ends. This CDR3 region has 19 residues. CDR1 is SNHLY and CDR2 is FYNNEI in the germline V gene. Written as DNA, the CDR3 is TGTGCCAGCACCCCGTCGCAGACCGGTGGAGGTGTATCCAAAAACATTCAGTACTTC. Translating gives CASTPSQTGGGVSKNIQYF.

This clonotype was observed a few times. The chain is built from TRBV27 and TRBJ1-5, with 8 bases identical to TRBD1. Per the germline V gene, CDR1 is MNHEY and CDR2 is SMNVEV (reference sequence). J was trimmed by 6 bases and V by 6 bases; bases with no gene match: 10. The CDR3 runs to 15 residues. Here the CDR3 DNA reads TGTGCCAGCAGCTCCCTCGGACAGGGAGTTCAGCCCCAGCATTTT. It yields the protein CASSSLGQGVQPQHF.

This clonotype showed up many times. The chain combines TRBV20-1 with TRBJ2-7; no firm D call. Looked up from germline, CDR1 is DFQATT and CDR2 is SNEGSKA (reference sequence). The CDR3 is 12 residues long. Here the CDR3 reads CSPSASSYEQYF. The CDR3 bases are TGCAGCCCCTCGGCGAGCTCCTACGAGCAGTACTTC.

V and J are TRBV30 and TRBJ1-2; D might be TRBD1 (6 bases). Trimming left V 4 bases short and J 5 bases short, with 11 bases between. Germline CDR1 and CDR2: GTSNPN and SVGIG (reference sequence). The CDR3 contains 12 residues. DNA for the CDR3: TGTGCCTGGACTTTACAGGGATATGGCTACACCTTC. Its translation is CAWTLQGYGYTF. The whole variable domain, remainder taken from reference TRBV30 and TRBJ1-2, is SQTIHQWPATLVQPVGSPLSLECTVEGTSNPNLYWYRQAAGRGLQLLFYSVGIGQISSEVPQNLSASRPQDRQFILSSKKLLLSDSGFYLCAWTLQGYGYTFGSGTRLTVV.